This T cell receptor (beta chain) appears in the sequencing data of a study of blood T cell repertoires in COVID-19. Study-level background: Acute and convalescent COVID-19 samples came from the United States, Italy and Spain. Nucleic acid was either cDNA or gDNA, and it came from T cells, B-cell-depleted T cells, or PBMCs.

This CDR3 is built from 16 residues. Trimming shortened V by 0 bases and J by 5 bases, and 14 bases separated the two germline ends. Germline CDR1 SEHNR, CDR2 FQNEAQ (reference sequence). Authors' analysis steps: Reference gene primer amplification in the assay estimated nucleated cell counts. Produced via immunoSEQ multiplex PCR; TCRdb's table is partial and in-frame only. Clonal size and the V and J genes are those of that table, whereas D and trimming came from the DNA. The table records roughly 260,000 clones, approximately 87% of them present only once. The genes are TRBV7-9 and TRBJ2-1, with a tentative D call TRBD2 (6 bases). Source material: peripheral blood. The receptor comes from a woman aged 50 to 60 with acute or convalescent COVID-19. CDR3 sequence: CASSLAQWRGNNEQFF. The CDR3 coding sequence is TGTGCCAGCAGCTTAGCGCAGTGGAGGGGTAACAATGAGCAGTTCTTC.